This TCR beta chain was recovered during a study of OX40 agonist ivuxolimab in advanced cancers. Profiling relied on immunoSEQ multiplex PCR, and the TCRdb table lists in-frame clones only, not all of them. The sample records more than 70,000 clones, about 93% being singletons. The V gene's germline CDR1 is SQVTM and CDR2 ANQGSEA. The CDR3 is 12 amino acids. Between the trimmed V and J ends, which lost 8 bases and 6 bases, there was a span of 16 bases. The TCR comes from an adult with an advanced solid tumor such as melanoma, head and neck, liver or kidney cancer. Here the sequenced sample was CD4+ or CD8+ T cells sorted from blood, taken in a trial of the OX40 agonist ivuxolimab. This chain connects TRBV29-1 to TRBJ1-1, with a tentative D call TRBD1 (5 bases). The CDR3 region is CSPAAPGAEAFF. In nucleotides, the CDR3 is TGCAGCCCCGCGGCCCCGGGGGCTGAAGCTTTCTTT.